These 9 T cell receptor beta chains came from one sample sequenced in a study of blood T cells in healthy people across ages. Primers used in a second PCR of about 7 to 11 cycles were a sample-barcoded 5' primer and a J-beta primer mix. Each CDR3 protein gets one entry after TCRdb re-called the 5' RACE reads with MiXCR. The data contain approximately 900,000 distinct CDR3 sequences, roughly 29% of them seen just once; the ten biggest clones take up roughly 10%. These data are also associated with another study on T cells of mothers and their children.

The specimen was blood. These receptors originate from a woman in her thirties or forties in good health.

This clonotype appeared a few times. The CDR3 DNA follows: TGCAGTGCTAGGTGGGACAGATTGTATAGCAATCAGCCCCAGCATTTT. Translating it yields CSARWDRLYSNQPQHF. The chain has TRBV20-1 and TRBJ1-5; 7 bases agree with TRBD1. The germline gives CDR1 DFQATT, CDR2 SNEGSKA (reference sequence). V shed 3 bases and J 0 bases; nucleotides not matched to a gene: 8. CDR3 length equals 16 residues.

This sequence joins TRBV7-2 and TRBJ1-2; D ambiguous. Looked up from germline, CDR1 is SGHTA and CDR2 is FQGNSA. The CDR3 has 12 residues. Deletions cut 5 bases from V and 4 bases from J, with 8 bases between. The CDR3 nucleotides are TGTGCCAGCAGCCCAACCTCCTATGGCTACACCTTC. This gives the protein CASSPTSYGYTF.

This clonotype was seen a few times. Possible read error: a much larger clone is one base away. The CDR3 reads CASSPSTSGGREQYF. The CDR3 DNA follows: TGTGCCAGCAGCCCATCAACTAGCGGGGGGCGCGAGCAGTACTTC. The chain combines TRBV3-1 with TRBJ2-5; 12 bases align to TRBD2. The closer fit of TRBJ2-7 to the DNA end suggests the J call may be wrong. The CDR3 has 15 amino acids. Per the germline V gene, CDR1 is LGHDT and CDR2 is YNNKEL (reference sequence).

The chain combines TRBV10-3 with TRBJ2-3; 13 bases are shared with TRBD2. After removal of 2 bases from V and 5 bases from J, the junction contained 4 bases not matched to a gene. Germline loops: CDR1 ENHRY, CDR2 SYGVKD. The CDR3 extends over 16 amino acids. The CDR3 nucleotides read TGTGCCATCAGTGAGACTAGCGGGGGGGCCTTAGATACGCAGTATTTT. Translating it yields CAISETSGGALDTQYF.

The rearrangement links TRBV5-1 to TRBJ2-4; 11 bases fit TRBD1. Germline V gene sequence: CDR1 SGHRS, CDR2 YFSETQ. The CDR3 consists of 16 residues. V lost 3 bases and J lost 4; bases outside the gene matches: 6. As DNA, the CDR3 is TGCGCCAGCAGCTCGTCCGGGACAGGGGGAAAAAACATTCAGTACTTC. It encodes CASSSSGTGGKNIQYF.

This chain joins TRBV7-9 and TRBJ2-1; D unresolved. Trimming took 7 bases from V and 7 from J, leaving 17 bases between them. Germline-derived CDR1 and CDR2 are SEHNR and FQNEAQ (reference sequence). This CDR3 contains 14 residues. CDR3 sequence (DNA): TGTGCCAGCAACTTGGAACGACAATCGAATGAGCAGTTCTTC. Its protein is CASNLERQSNEQFF.

Concerning this clonotype: Given a much more abundant clone one base away, this may be a read error. The chain recombines TRBV7-9 with TRBJ2-7, with D perhaps given as TRBD1 or TRBD2 (6 bases each). The CDR3 runs 14 residues. CDR1 and CDR2 from the germline V gene are SEHNR and FQNEAQ (reference sequence). The CDR3 bases are TGTGCCAGCAGCCCCTCGGGGGCCTCCTACGGGCAGTACTTC. Encoded protein: CASSPSGASYGQYF.

This chain connects TRBV12-3 or TRBV12-4 to TRBJ1-1; 10 positions match TRBD1. CDR3 length: 15 amino acids. V shed 5 bases and J 3 bases; nucleotides not matched to a gene: 6. The CDR3 DNA reads as TGTGCCAGCAGTACGCACGGGACAGGGGACACTGAAGCTTTCTTT. Translation: CASSTHGTGDTEAFF.

V usage is TRBV12-3 or TRBV12-4 and J usage is TRBJ2-7, with D perhaps TRBD1 (8 bases). TRBJ2-5 matches the DNA end more closely, so the J call is doubtful. The CDR3 has 13 amino acids. The CDR3 nucleotides read TGTGCCAGCAGTTACTACAGGGGGGGGACCCAGTACTTC. The encoded protein is CASSYYRGGTQYF.